This TCR beta chain derives from a study of blood T cell repertoires in COVID-19. Study summary: Sample material is recorded as cDNA or gDNA derived from T cells, B-cell-depleted T cells, or PBMCs.

Produced via immunoSEQ multiplex PCR; TCRdb's table is partial and in-frame only. The profile shows about 68,000 clones, approximately 86% of them singletons. This CDR3 has 14 residues. Per germline, CDR1 SGHDN and CDR2 FVKESK. V was cut by 5 bases and J by 4 bases, with 11 bases left in between. Sequenced sample: peripheral blood. The sequence was obtained from a man aged 45-60 years with acute or convalescent COVID-19. The V and J genes are TRBV14 and TRBJ2-2; D not resolved. The CDR3 reads CASSLTTFTGELFF. As DNA, the CDR3 is TGTGCCAGCAGCTTAACAACCTTCACCGGGGAGCTGTTTTTT.